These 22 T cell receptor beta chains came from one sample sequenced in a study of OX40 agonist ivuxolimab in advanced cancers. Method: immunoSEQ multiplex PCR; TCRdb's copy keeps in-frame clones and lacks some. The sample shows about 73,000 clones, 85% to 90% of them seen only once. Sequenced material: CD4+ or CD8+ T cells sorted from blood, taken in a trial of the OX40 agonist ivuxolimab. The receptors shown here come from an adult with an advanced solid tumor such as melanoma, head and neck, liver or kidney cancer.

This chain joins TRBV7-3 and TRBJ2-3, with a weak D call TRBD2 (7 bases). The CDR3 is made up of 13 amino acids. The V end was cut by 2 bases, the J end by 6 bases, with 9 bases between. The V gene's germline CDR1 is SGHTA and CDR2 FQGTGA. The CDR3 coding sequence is TGTGCCAGCAGCTTACCGGGGGGCGATACGCAGTATTTT. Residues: CASSLPGGDTQYF.

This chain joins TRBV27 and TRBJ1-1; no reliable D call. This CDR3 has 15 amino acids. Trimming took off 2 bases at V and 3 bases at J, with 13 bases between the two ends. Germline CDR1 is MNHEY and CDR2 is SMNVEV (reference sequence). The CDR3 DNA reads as TGTGCCAGCAGTTTAGGCGAGGGCAGGCACACTGAAGCTTTCTTT. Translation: CASSLGEGRHTEAFF.

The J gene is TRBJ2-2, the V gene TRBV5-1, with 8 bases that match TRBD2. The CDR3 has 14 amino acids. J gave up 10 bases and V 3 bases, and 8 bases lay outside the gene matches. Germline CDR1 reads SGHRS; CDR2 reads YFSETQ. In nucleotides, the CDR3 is TGCGCCAGCAGCTCCGGGACTAGTTTCGTGGAGCTGTTTTTT. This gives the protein CASSSGTSFVELFF.

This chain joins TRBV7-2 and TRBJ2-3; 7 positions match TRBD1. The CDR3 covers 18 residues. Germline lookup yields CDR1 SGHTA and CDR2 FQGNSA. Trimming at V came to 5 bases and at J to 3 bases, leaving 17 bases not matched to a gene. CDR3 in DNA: TGTGCCAGCAGCCCACCGCTGGGGGAGACAGGGTTGACAGATACGCAGTATTTT. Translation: CASSPPLGETGLTDTQYF.

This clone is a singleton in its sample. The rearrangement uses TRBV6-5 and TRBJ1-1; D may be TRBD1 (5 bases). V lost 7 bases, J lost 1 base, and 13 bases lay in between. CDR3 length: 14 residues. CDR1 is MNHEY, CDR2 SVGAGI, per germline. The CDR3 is CASIRDPQNTEAFF. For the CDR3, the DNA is TGTGCCAGCATCCGGGACCCCCAGAACACTGAAGCTTTCTTT.

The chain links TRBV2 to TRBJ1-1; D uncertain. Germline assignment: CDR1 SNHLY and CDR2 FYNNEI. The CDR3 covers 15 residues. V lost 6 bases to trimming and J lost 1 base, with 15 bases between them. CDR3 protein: CASSSVAWGNTEAFF. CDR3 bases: TGTGCCAGCAGCAGTGTGGCTTGGGGGAACACTGAAGCTTTCTTT.

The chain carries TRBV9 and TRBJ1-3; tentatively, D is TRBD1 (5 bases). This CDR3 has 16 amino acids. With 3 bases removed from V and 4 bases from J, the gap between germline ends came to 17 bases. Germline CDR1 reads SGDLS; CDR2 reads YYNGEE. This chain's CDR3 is CASSALGGGLGNTIYF. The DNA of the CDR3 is TGTGCCAGCAGCGCCCTCGGGGGTGGCCTCGGAAACACCATATATTTT.

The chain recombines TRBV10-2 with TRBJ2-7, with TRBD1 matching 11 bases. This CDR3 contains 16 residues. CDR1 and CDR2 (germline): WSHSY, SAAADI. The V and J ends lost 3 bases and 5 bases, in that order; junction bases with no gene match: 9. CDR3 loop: CASSDGGQGGRDEQYF. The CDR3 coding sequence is TGCGCCAGCAGTGATGGGGGACAGGGGGGACGTGACGAGCAGTACTTC.

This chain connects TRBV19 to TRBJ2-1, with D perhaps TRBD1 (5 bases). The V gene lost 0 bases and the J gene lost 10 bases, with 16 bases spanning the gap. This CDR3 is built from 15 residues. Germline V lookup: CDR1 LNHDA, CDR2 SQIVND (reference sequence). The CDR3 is CASSIEGQGAQEQFF. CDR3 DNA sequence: TGTGCCAGTAGTATAGAGGGGCAGGGTGCCCAAGAGCAGTTCTTC.

CDR3 residues: CASSQGPSGQGTEAFF. The CDR3, as DNA: TGCGCCAGCAGCCAAGGCCCATCGGGCCAGGGCACTGAAGCTTTCTTT. The V gene is TRBV4-1, the J gene TRBJ1-1; D is possibly TRBD1 (5 bases). Trimming cost V 1 base and J 4 bases, with 16 bases left between them. From germline, CDR1 is MGHRA and CDR2 YSYEKL. CDR3 length equals 16 residues.

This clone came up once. As DNA, the CDR3 is TGCGCCAGCAGCCTGGACAGGGACCAAGAGACCCAGTACTTC. Its translation is CASSLDRDQETQYF. The J gene is TRBJ2-5, the V gene TRBV5-1; 8 bases align to TRBD1. Germline CDR1 SGHRS, CDR2 YFSETQ. V lost 4 bases and J lost 0; bases outside the gene matches: 2. The CDR3 runs to 14 residues.

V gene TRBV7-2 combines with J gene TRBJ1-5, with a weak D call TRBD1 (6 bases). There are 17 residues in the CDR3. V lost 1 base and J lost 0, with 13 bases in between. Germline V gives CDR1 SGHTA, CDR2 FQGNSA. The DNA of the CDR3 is TGTGCCAGCAGCTTAGGGGGGCCAGGATATAGCAATCAGCCCCAGCATTTT. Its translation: CASSLGGPGYSNQPQHF. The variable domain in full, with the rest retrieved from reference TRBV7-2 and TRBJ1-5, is GAGVSQSPSNKVTEKGKDVELRCDPISGHTALYWYRQSLGQGLEFLIYFQGNSAPDKSGLPSDRFSAERTGGSVSTLTIQRTQQEDSAVYLCASSLGGPGYSNQPQHFGDGTRLSIL.

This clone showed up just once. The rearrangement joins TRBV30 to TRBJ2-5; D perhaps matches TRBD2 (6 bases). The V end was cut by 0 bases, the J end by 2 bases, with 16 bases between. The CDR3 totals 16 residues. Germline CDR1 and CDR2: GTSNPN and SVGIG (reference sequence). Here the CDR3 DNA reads TGTGCCTGGAGTGTTGGCCCACAGGCGGGGCAAGAGACCCAGTACTTC. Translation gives CAWSVGPQAGQETQYF.

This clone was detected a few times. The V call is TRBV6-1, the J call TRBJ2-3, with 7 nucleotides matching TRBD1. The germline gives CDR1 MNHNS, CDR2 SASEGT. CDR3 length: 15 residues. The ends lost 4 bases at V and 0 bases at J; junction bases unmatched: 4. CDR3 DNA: TGTGCCAGCAGTGGGGGACAGCCTAGCACAGATACGCAGTATTTT. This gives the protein CASSGGQPSTDTQYF.

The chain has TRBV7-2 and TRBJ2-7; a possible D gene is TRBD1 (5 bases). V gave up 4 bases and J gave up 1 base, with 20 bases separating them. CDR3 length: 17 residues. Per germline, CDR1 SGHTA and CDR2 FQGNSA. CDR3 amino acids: CASSSPAFNRYSYEQYF. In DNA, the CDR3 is TGTGCCAGCAGCTCGCCCGCCTTTAACAGGTATTCCTACGAGCAGTACTTC.

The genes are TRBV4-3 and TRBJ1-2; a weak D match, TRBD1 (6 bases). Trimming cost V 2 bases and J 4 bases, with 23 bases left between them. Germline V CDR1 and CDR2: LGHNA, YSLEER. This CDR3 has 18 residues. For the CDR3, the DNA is TGCGCCAGCAGCCAATACTTGTCGGGGGCTGGGAGTGGCTATGGCTACACCTTC. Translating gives CASSQYLSGAGSGYGYTF.

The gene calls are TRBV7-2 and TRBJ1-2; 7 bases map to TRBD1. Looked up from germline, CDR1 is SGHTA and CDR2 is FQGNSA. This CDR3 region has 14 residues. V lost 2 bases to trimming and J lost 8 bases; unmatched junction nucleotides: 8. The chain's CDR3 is CASSLTGATPGYTF. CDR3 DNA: TGTGCCAGCAGCTTAACAGGGGCCACCCCCGGCTACACCTTC.

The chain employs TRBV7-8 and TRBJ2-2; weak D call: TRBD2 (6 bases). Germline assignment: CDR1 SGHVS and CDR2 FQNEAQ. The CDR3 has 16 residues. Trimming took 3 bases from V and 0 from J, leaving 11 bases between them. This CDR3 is CASSFSGTANTGELFF. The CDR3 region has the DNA TGTGCCAGCAGCTTCTCCGGGACTGCGAACACCGGGGAGCTGTTTTTT.

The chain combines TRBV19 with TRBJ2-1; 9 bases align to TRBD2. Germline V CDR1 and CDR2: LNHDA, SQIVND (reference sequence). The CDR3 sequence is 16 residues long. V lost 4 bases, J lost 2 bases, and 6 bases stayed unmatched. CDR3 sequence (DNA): TGTGCCAGTAGTAAGTTAGCGGGGGCAACCTACAATGAGCAGTTCTTC. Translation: CASSKLAGATYNEQFF.

The CDR3 DNA is TGTGCCAGCAGCTTGGGGCCTACTTTAGTAGTCGGATTTGGCACCATATATTTT. Its protein product is CASSLGPTLVVGFGTIYF. J is TRBJ1-3 and V is TRBV5-6; D remains unclear. The germline V gene has CDR1 SGHDT and CDR2 YYEEEE. V was cut by 0 bases and J by 9 bases, with 25 bases left in between. The CDR3 is 18 amino acids.

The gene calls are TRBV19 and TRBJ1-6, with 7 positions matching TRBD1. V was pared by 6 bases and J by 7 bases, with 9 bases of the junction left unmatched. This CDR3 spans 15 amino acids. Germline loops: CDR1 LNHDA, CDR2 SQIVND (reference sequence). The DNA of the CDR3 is TGTGCCAGTAGCCAATCAGGGGGTCCCAATTCACCCCTCCACTTT. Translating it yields CASSQSGGPNSPLHF.

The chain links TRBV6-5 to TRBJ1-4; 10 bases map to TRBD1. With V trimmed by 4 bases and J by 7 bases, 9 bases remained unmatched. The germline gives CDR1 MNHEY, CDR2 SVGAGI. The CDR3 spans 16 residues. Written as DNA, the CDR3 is TGTGCCAGCAGTTCAGCCGGACAGGGGGACGGTGAAAAACTGTTTTTT. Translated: CASSSAGQGDGEKLFF.